This TCR beta chain stems from a study of T cell repertoires in cytomegalovirus infection. Study-wide context: The authors used CMV epitopes that were HLA-C-restricted (recently identified) and HLA-B-restricted (well studied). Indications came from public TCR beta signatures; they pointed to CMV infection and to a matching HLA type.

General observations from the study: Clonotypes of TCR beta that were HLA-C-restricted and CMV-specific dominated the ex vivo response.

Germline V CDR1 and CDR2: MNHEY, SMNVEV (reference sequence). V lost 5 bases to trimming and J lost 0 bases; unmatched junction nucleotides: 6. This CDR3 has 15 residues. TCRdb re-analysed the reads in MiXCR, keeping a single row per CDR3 protein. The table lists roughly 860,000 distinct CDR3 sequences, over 25% of them singletons. About this clonotype itself: Its target is unknown.

This specimen consisted of cultured CD8+ T cells from PBMCs, obtained from culture after CMV antigen stimulation. This clonotype originated in a human donor in good health (CMV status not recorded). Some clones in this sample may be carry-over from other donors' samples. The chain uses TRBV27 and TRBJ1-1, with 7 bases matching TRBD1. The CDR3 reads CASSPYTGVNTEAFF. DNA for the CDR3: TGTGCCAGCAGTCCCTACACAGGGGTGAACACTGAAGCTTTCTTT.